These T cell receptor beta chains were read from a single sample in a study of OX40 agonist ivuxolimab in advanced cancers. The protocol was immunoSEQ multiplex PCR, while the TCRdb copy is restricted to in-frame clones and leaves out a portion. The sample has 35,000 or so clones; approximately 80% are singletons. Sequencing used CD4+ or CD8+ T cells sorted from blood, obtained in a trial of the OX40 agonist ivuxolimab. The receptors were sampled from an adult with an advanced solid tumor such as melanoma, head and neck, liver or kidney cancer. CDR3s include the opening cysteine and the closing phenylalanine or tryptophan. Fields, in order: clone size, J gene, V gene, D gene, CDR3 DNA, CDR3 protein. The D gene is left open where the match is weak. Only part of the rows carry a size: once, few, many, or a class if the clone is expanded.

abundance: .
j_gene: TRBJ2-7
v_gene: TRBV19
d_gene: .
CDR3nt: TGTGCCAGTAGGGTGACAGGCTGGAACTACGAGCAGTACTTC
CDR3aa: CASRVTGWNYEQYF

abundance: medium-sized
j_gene: TRBJ2-3
v_gene: TRBV11-3
d_gene: .
CDR3nt: TGTGCCAGCGAAGCTCCTGGGCCGTCCCCAGATACGCAGTATTTT
CDR3aa: CASEAPGPSPDTQYF

abundance: .
j_gene: TRBJ2-3
v_gene: TRBV19
d_gene: .
CDR3nt: TGTGCCAGTAGTATTGAGGCATACACAGATACGCAGTATTTT
CDR3aa: CASSIEAYTDTQYF

abundance: .
j_gene: TRBJ2-2
v_gene: TRBV7-9
d_gene: TRBD1
CDR3nt: TGTGCCAGCAGCCCGGACAGGGCACCCGGGGAGCTGTTTTTT
CDR3aa: CASSPDRAPGELFF

abundance: .
j_gene: TRBJ1-1
v_gene: TRBV4-1
d_gene: .
CDR3nt: TGCGCCAGCAGCCCAACTCCATGGGTCACTGAAGCTTTCTTT
CDR3aa: CASSPTPWVTEAFF

abundance: .
j_gene: TRBJ2-7
v_gene: TRBV11-1
d_gene: TRBD2
CDR3nt: TGTGCCAGCAGCTCACAGCGGGGGGGCGTCGACGAGCAGTACTTC
CDR3aa: CASSSQRGGVDEQYF

abundance: .
j_gene: TRBJ2-7
v_gene: TRBV28
d_gene: .
CDR3nt: TGTGCCAGCAGTTTATATGGCCTGGGAATCCACGAGCAGTACTTC
CDR3aa: CASSLYGLGIHEQYF

abundance: .
j_gene: TRBJ2-1
v_gene: TRBV6-5
d_gene: TRBD2
CDR3nt: TGTGCCAGCAGTTACTACGGGGGGGTGGATGAGCAGTTCTTC
CDR3aa: CASSYYGGVDEQFF

abundance: .
j_gene: TRBJ1-3
v_gene: TRBV2
d_gene: .
CDR3nt: TGTGCCAGCAGTGAAGGGCCGGGGGACACCATATATTTT
CDR3aa: CASSEGPGDTIYF

abundance: .
j_gene: TRBJ2-5
v_gene: TRBV5-6
d_gene: .
CDR3nt: TGTGCCAGCAGCTTATTCCCTCCTAGCGCAGAGGGGGAGACCCAGTACTTC
CDR3aa: CASSLFPPSAEGETQYF

abundance: .
j_gene: TRBJ1-1
v_gene: TRBV7-8
d_gene: .
CDR3nt: TGTGCCAGCAGCTTAGAGATTGGGGGCGGGGGCACTGAAGCTTTCTTT
CDR3aa: CASSLEIGGGGTEAFF

abundance: .
j_gene: TRBJ2-7
v_gene: TRBV6-1
d_gene: .
CDR3nt: TGTGCCAGTGAACGGGAAGGGACCGCCTACGAGCAGTACTTC
CDR3aa: CASEREGTAYEQYF

abundance: .
j_gene: TRBJ2-1
v_gene: TRBV7-8
d_gene: TRBD2
CDR3nt: TGTGCCAGCAGCTTCATTAGCGGGGGGGTGTACCGGTCCAATGAGCAGTTCTTC
CDR3aa: CASSFISGGVYRSNEQFF

abundance: .
j_gene: TRBJ2-7
v_gene: TRBV27
d_gene: TRBD1
CDR3nt: TGTGCCAGCAGTTCAGGGGGCGCCTCCTACGAGCAGTACTTC
CDR3aa: CASSSGGASYEQYF

abundance: .
j_gene: TRBJ2-2
v_gene: TRBV29-1
d_gene: .
CDR3nt: TGCAGCGTTGAAGAGTTATCGGACCCCACGAACACCGGGGAGCTGTTTTTT
CDR3aa: CSVEELSDPTNTGELFF

abundance: .
j_gene: TRBJ2-7
v_gene: TRBV5-1
d_gene: TRBD1
CDR3nt: TGCGCCAGCAGGGACAGGTTTTACGAGCAGTACTTC
CDR3aa: CASRDRFYEQYF

abundance: .
j_gene: TRBJ2-7
v_gene: TRBV7-6
d_gene: .
CDR3nt: TGTGCCAGCAGCTTAGAAGGAGCCAGCTCCTACGAGCAGTACTTC
CDR3aa: CASSLEGASSYEQYF

abundance: .
j_gene: TRBJ2-7
v_gene: TRBV4-1
d_gene: .
CDR3nt: TGCGCCAGCAGCCAAGATAAAACCTACGAGCAGTACTTC
CDR3aa: CASSQDKTYEQYF

abundance: few
j_gene: TRBJ1-1
v_gene: TRBV29-1
d_gene: TRBD1
CDR3nt: TGCAGCTCACAGGGGTTGGACACTGAAGCTTTCTTT
CDR3aa: CSSQGLDTEAFF

abundance: .
j_gene: TRBJ2-1
v_gene: TRBV7-2
d_gene: TRBD2
CDR3nt: TGTGCCAGCAGTTTGGGACTAGCGGGGGCCTCCTACAATGAGCAGTTCTTC
CDR3aa: CASSLGLAGASYNEQFF

abundance: .
j_gene: TRBJ2-3
v_gene: TRBV2
d_gene: .
CDR3nt: TGTGCCAGCCCGGCTAAGCGCCCCAGGGATACGCAGTATTTT
CDR3aa: CASPAKRPRDTQYF

abundance: few
j_gene: TRBJ2-2
v_gene: TRBV5-1
d_gene: .
CDR3nt: TGCGCCAGCAGCCCCCATAACGGGGAGCTGTTTTTT
CDR3aa: CASSPHNGELFF

abundance: .
j_gene: TRBJ1-5
v_gene: TRBV9
d_gene: .
CDR3nt: TGTGCCAGCAGCGTAGTCCCTAATCAGCCCCAGCATTTT
CDR3aa: CASSVVPNQPQHF

abundance: .
j_gene: TRBJ2-7
v_gene: TRBV10-3
d_gene: .
CDR3nt: TGTGCCGTAGCATTCAGGCTCTCCTACGAGCAGTACTTC
CDR3aa: CAVAFRLSYEQYF

abundance: .
j_gene: TRBJ2-5
v_gene: TRBV28
d_gene: .
CDR3nt: TGTGCCAGCAGTTTGGGGGCGACTAGAGAGGAGACCCAGTACTTC
CDR3aa: CASSLGATREETQYF

abundance: .
j_gene: TRBJ2-2
v_gene: TRBV7-6
d_gene: TRBD1
CDR3nt: TGTGCCAGCAGGACAGGGTCCGGGGAGCTGTTTTTT
CDR3aa: CASRTGSGELFF

abundance: .
j_gene: TRBJ1-1
v_gene: TRBV6-5
d_gene: TRBD1
CDR3nt: TGTGCCAGCAGACCTAAAGGACAGGAATGGACTGAAGCTTTCTTT
CDR3aa: CASRPKGQEWTEAFF

abundance: .
j_gene: TRBJ2-5
v_gene: TRBV7-6
d_gene: .
CDR3nt: TGTGCCAGCAGCAAAGACGGGGTTTTAGGGGAGACCCAGTACTTC
CDR3aa: CASSKDGVLGETQYF

abundance: .
j_gene: TRBJ1-4
v_gene: TRBV9
d_gene: TRBD1
CDR3nt: TGTGCCAGCAGCGTGGGACAGGGGATTAATGAAAAACTGTTTTTT
CDR3aa: CASSVGQGINEKLFF

abundance: .
j_gene: TRBJ1-2
v_gene: TRBV9
d_gene: .
CDR3nt: TGTGCCAGCAGCGTAGCCCCTCAGGGGTCTGGTAACTATGGCTACACCTTC
CDR3aa: CASSVAPQGSGNYGYTF

abundance: .
j_gene: TRBJ1-2
v_gene: TRBV10-1
d_gene: .
CDR3nt: TGCGCCAGCAGTGAGATGGCAGATAGTGGCTACACCTTC
CDR3aa: CASSEMADSGYTF

abundance: .
j_gene: TRBJ2-2
v_gene: TRBV19
d_gene: .
CDR3nt: TGTGCCAGTAGTATCCGGGGCGTCGGGGAGCTGTTTTTT
CDR3aa: CASSIRGVGELFF

abundance: .
j_gene: TRBJ2-6
v_gene: TRBV11-3
d_gene: .
CDR3nt: TGTGCCAGCAGCTTGGGGGTGGGGGGCTCTGGGGCCAACGTCCTGACTTTC
CDR3aa: CASSLGVGGSGANVLTF

abundance: .
j_gene: TRBJ2-3
v_gene: TRBV7-8
d_gene: TRBD1
CDR3nt: TGTGCCAGCAGCTTAGTGACAGGGTCCGCAGATACGCAGTATTTT
CDR3aa: CASSLVTGSADTQYF

abundance: .
j_gene: TRBJ2-5
v_gene: TRBV27
d_gene: TRBD2
CDR3nt: TGTGCCAGCACCCAGCTAGCGGGAGGAAAGACCCAGTACTTC
CDR3aa: CASTQLAGGKTQYF

abundance: .
j_gene: TRBJ1-6
v_gene: TRBV5-1
d_gene: .
CDR3nt: TGCGCCAGCAGCTTGGGGTGGCAGGGTAAATCACCCCTCCACTTT
CDR3aa: CASSLGWQGKSPLHF

abundance: .
j_gene: TRBJ2-7
v_gene: TRBV11-2
d_gene: .
CDR3nt: TGTGCCAGCAGCCGAGGACAGCTTGCCTACGAGCAGTACTTC
CDR3aa: CASSRGQLAYEQYF

abundance: .
j_gene: TRBJ2-1
v_gene: TRBV9
d_gene: .
CDR3nt: TGTGCCAGCAGTCTCTTGGGGGGGCCCTACAATGAGCAGTTCTTC
CDR3aa: CASSLLGGPYNEQFF

abundance: once
j_gene: TRBJ2-7
v_gene: TRBV5-6
d_gene: .
CDR3nt: TGTGCCAGCAGCTTGGGGCCTCTCCGCGAGCAGTACTTC
CDR3aa: CASSLGPLREQYF

abundance: .
j_gene: TRBJ2-3
v_gene: TRBV29-1
d_gene: .
CDR3nt: TGCAGCGTTGAAGGACTCGGGATAGATACGCAGTATTTT
CDR3aa: CSVEGLGIDTQYF

abundance: .
j_gene: TRBJ2-2
v_gene: TRBV27
d_gene: TRBD1
CDR3nt: TGTGCCAGCAGTTTATCGGGACAGGGGCCCACCGGGGAGCTGTTTTTT
CDR3aa: CASSLSGQGPTGELFF

abundance: .
j_gene: TRBJ2-2
v_gene: TRBV27
d_gene: .
CDR3nt: TGTGCCAGCAGCCTAATGAACACCGGGGAGCTGTTTTTT
CDR3aa: CASSLMNTGELFF

abundance: .
j_gene: TRBJ2-7
v_gene: TRBV6-5
d_gene: .
CDR3nt: TGTGCCAGCAGTTACTTCAGATCCTACGAGCAGTACTTC
CDR3aa: CASSYFRSYEQYF

abundance: .
j_gene: TRBJ2-3
v_gene: TRBV13
d_gene: .
CDR3nt: TGTGCCAGCAGCTTCGGACAGAGCCTGGGCACAGATACGCAGTATTTT
CDR3aa: CASSFGQSLGTDTQYF

abundance: .
j_gene: TRBJ2-1
v_gene: TRBV7-9
d_gene: .
CDR3nt: TGTGCCAGCAGCTTCAGTGCGGGAAACTACAATGAGCAGTTCTTC
CDR3aa: CASSFSAGNYNEQFF

abundance: .
j_gene: TRBJ2-7
v_gene: TRBV6-6
d_gene: .
CDR3nt: TGTGCCAGCAGTTACTGGGGACGCGAGCAGTACTTC
CDR3aa: CASSYWGREQYF

abundance: .
j_gene: TRBJ2-3
v_gene: TRBV13
d_gene: .
CDR3nt: TGTGCCAGCAGCTTACGTGGGTCCTTTGTTAGCACAGATACGCAGTATTTT
CDR3aa: CASSLRGSFVSTDTQYF

abundance: .
j_gene: TRBJ1-2
v_gene: TRBV9
d_gene: .
CDR3nt: TGTGCCAGCAGCGGTTTCATAGACGGTGGCTACACCTTC
CDR3aa: CASSGFIDGGYTF

abundance: once
j_gene: TRBJ2-7
v_gene: TRBV27
d_gene: .
CDR3nt: TGTGCCAGCAGTTTATGGGGAGGCAACGAGCAGTACTTC
CDR3aa: CASSLWGGNEQYF

abundance: .
j_gene: TRBJ2-2
v_gene: TRBV13
d_gene: .
CDR3nt: TGTGCCAGCAGCTTAGGGGTGGGCGGCACCGGGGAGCTGTTTTTT
CDR3aa: CASSLGVGGTGELFF

abundance: .
j_gene: TRBJ2-7
v_gene: TRBV29-1
d_gene: .
CDR3nt: TGCAGCGTTGCCGACCTCTTTTACGAGCAGTACTTC
CDR3aa: CSVADLFYEQYF

abundance: .
j_gene: TRBJ2-1
v_gene: TRBV10-3
d_gene: .
CDR3nt: TGTGCCATCAGTGGTATGACCTGGGAGGATGAGCAGTTCTTC
CDR3aa: CAISGMTWEDEQFF

abundance: .
j_gene: TRBJ2-5
v_gene: TRBV11-2
d_gene: .
CDR3nt: TGTGCCAGCAGCTTGGGCCCGTACACAGAGACCCAGTACTTC
CDR3aa: CASSLGPYTETQYF

abundance: .
j_gene: TRBJ1-2
v_gene: TRBV7-9
d_gene: .
CDR3nt: TGTGCCAGCAGCCCCGACCTTCTAGATGGCTACACCTTC
CDR3aa: CASSPDLLDGYTF

abundance: .
j_gene: TRBJ2-3
v_gene: TRBV30
d_gene: TRBD2
CDR3nt: TGTGCCTGGAGCGGGGGGGGCCGTATAGATACGCAGTATTTT
CDR3aa: CAWSGGGRIDTQYF

abundance: .
j_gene: TRBJ2-7
v_gene: TRBV29-1
d_gene: TRBD1
CDR3nt: TGCAGCGTTGAAGACGGGACAGGGGACTACGAGCAGTACTTC
CDR3aa: CSVEDGTGDYEQYF

abundance: .
j_gene: TRBJ2-7
v_gene: TRBV15
d_gene: TRBD2
CDR3nt: TGTGCCACCAGCAGAGATTCGGGAGGGGACGAGCAGTACTTC
CDR3aa: CATSRDSGGDEQYF